The present entry profiles one T cell receptor beta chain with its context. This record belongs to a study of T cells expressing NK-cell markers. Study-level information: Within the sequenced cohort of eight donors, seven exhibited HCMV seropositivity and one was seronegative.

UMIs were included in TCR beta cDNA generated by 5'RACE template switching. No DNA is given; TCRdb re-called the 5' RACE reads and lists each CDR3 protein once. Its listing shows a few hundred thousand distinct CDR3 sequences. This CDR3 contains 15 residues. Germline lookup yields CDR1 DFQATT and CDR2 SNEGSKA (reference sequence). Source material: blood T cells: a sorted CD56 or NKG2C T cell subset, CD4+ or CD8+ T cells, or bulk PBMC T cells (not recorded which). The clonotype comes from a man aged 18 to 69 in good health. The chain combines TRBV20-1 with TRBJ1-1. This chain's CDR3 is CSARGQGWVDTEAFF.